One sample yielded the 23 T cell receptor beta chains listed below, sequenced in a study of blood T cell repertoires in COVID-19. The assay was immunoSEQ multiplex PCR, and TCRdb's table has in-frame clones only and misses some. This table has under 200,000 clones, approximately 88% appearing once. The specimen was peripheral blood. The receptors come from a man between 18 and 29 years old with active or convalescent COVID-19.

The J gene is TRBJ1-2, the V gene TRBV2; 9 nucleotides line up with TRBD1. V lost 4 bases, J lost 7 bases, and 7 bases stayed unmatched. Looked up from germline, CDR1 is SNHLY and CDR2 is FYNNEI. The CDR3 covers 14 residues. Here the CDR3 reads CASSGQGEAGGYTF. CDR3 sequence (DNA): TGTGCCAGCAGTGGACAGGGGGAGGCAGGTGGCTACACCTTC.

The chain links TRBV10-3 to TRBJ2-1, with no clear D. The V gene lost 3 bases and the J gene lost 6 bases, with 9 bases spanning the gap. CDR1 and CDR2 from the germline V gene are ENHRY and SYGVKD. The CDR3 contains 13 residues. CDR3 bases: TGTGCCATCAGTGATAATCTCTCCAATGAGCAGTTCTTC. As protein: CAISDNLSNEQFF.

In its sample, this clone was seen a few times. The chain couples TRBV2 to TRBJ2-1, with 11 nucleotides matching TRBD2. Germline CDR1 reads SNHLY; CDR2 reads FYNNEI. This CDR3 has 18 residues. The V and J ends lost 4 bases and 2 bases, in that order; junction bases with no gene match: 10. CDR3 region: CASSGPTSGGHTYNEQFF. DNA of the CDR3: TGTGCCAGCAGTGGCCCTACTAGCGGGGGCCATACCTACAATGAGCAGTTCTTC.

This sequence joins TRBV19 and TRBJ1-4, with no clear D. Germline CDR1 and CDR2: LNHDA and SQIVND (reference sequence). Trimming removed 5 bases at V and 8 bases at J, with 18 bases between. The CDR3 has 15 amino acids. The CDR3 nucleotides read TGTGCCAGTAGTCTACAGACATTTGGTTTCGAAAAACTGTTTTTT. Protein sequence: CASSLQTFGFEKLFF.

V usage is TRBV7-6 and J usage is TRBJ2-5, with a weak D call TRBD1 (5 bases). Trimming stripped 2 bases from V and 2 bases from J, with 12 bases between. This CDR3 is 15 amino acids long. Germline CDR1 and CDR2: SGHVS and FNYEAQ. CDR3 amino acids: CASSLLQGAQETQYF. The CDR3 DNA is TGTGCCAGCAGCTTATTGCAGGGCGCTCAAGAGACCCAGTACTTC.

This chain links TRBV5-4 with TRBJ2-3; possible D gene TRBD2, 6 bases. Germline V CDR1 and CDR2: SGHNT, YYREEE (reference sequence). V lost 4 bases and J 0 bases, leaving 9 bases between the germline ends. This CDR3 has 14 amino acids. CDR3 sequence reads: CASSHRGSTDTQYF. The CDR3 nucleotides read TGTGCCAGCAGCCACCGGGGGAGCACAGATACGCAGTATTTT.

The gene calls are TRBV30 and TRBJ2-5; TRBD1 might be the D (6 bases). The V end was cut by 7 bases, the J end by 2 bases, with 14 bases between. The CDR3 totals 13 residues. Germline CDR1 GTSNPN, CDR2 SVGIG (reference sequence). The CDR3 sequence is CAYSRTAQETQYF. DNA for the CDR3: TGTGCCTACTCTCGGACAGCTCAAGAGACCCAGTACTTC. Together with reference TRBV30 and TRBJ2-5, the CDR3 gives the full variable domain: SQTIHQWPATLVQPVGSPLSLECTVEGTSNPNLYWYRQAAGRGLQLLFYSVGIGQISSEVPQNLSASRPQDRQFILSSKKLLLSDSGFYLCAYSRTAQETQYFGPGTRLLVL.

The V call is TRBV2, the J call TRBJ2-7, with D hard to call. The germline gives CDR1 SNHLY, CDR2 FYNNEI. CDR3 size: 14 residues. V was trimmed by 2 bases and J by 9 bases, leaving 17 bases between them. The CDR3 nucleotides read TGTGCCAGCAGTGAAAAGCAGCTTACTACGAGGCAGTACTTC. Residues: CASSEKQLTTRQYF. Supplemented by reference TRBV2 and TRBJ2-7, the full variable domain reads EPEVTQTPSHQVTQMGQEVILRCVPISNHLYFYWYRQILGQKVEFLVSFYNNEISEKSEIFDDQFSVERPDGSNFTLKIRSTKLEDSAMYFCASSEKQLTTRQYFGPGTRLTVT.

This chain links TRBV14 with TRBJ1-3; D gene uncertain. This CDR3 is 14 amino acids long. The germline gives CDR1 SGHDN, CDR2 FVKESK. V gave up 5 bases and J gave up 4 bases, with 12 bases separating them. The CDR3 loop reads CASSATQTGNTIYF. CDR3 coding DNA: TGTGCCAGCAGCGCAACACAGACGGGAAACACCATATATTTT.

V is TRBV5-5 and J is TRBJ2-5; D not resolved. Germline loops: CDR1 SGHKS, CDR2 YYEKEE (reference sequence). There are 15 residues in the CDR3. Trimming pared 2 bases from V and 0 bases from J, leaving 11 bases between. Here the CDR3 reads CASSFQQLNQETQYF. As DNA, the CDR3 is TGTGCCAGCAGCTTTCAACAGCTAAACCAAGAGACCCAGTACTTC.

The chain couples TRBV19 to TRBJ1-5, with 8 bases lining up with TRBD1. The trim removed 5 bases at V and 5 bases at J, leaving 2 bases unmatched. Germline V gene data show CDR1 as LNHDA and CDR2 as SQIVND (reference sequence). The CDR3 runs to 13 residues. For the CDR3, the DNA is TGTGCCAGTAGTTTGGACAGGGATCAGCCCCAGCATTTT. Its translation is CASSLDRDQPQHF.

This clone was found a few times. This sequence joins TRBV7-4 and TRBJ1-2; a possible D gene is TRBD1 (6 bases). The CDR3 runs to 14 residues. Germline V gene data show CDR1 as SGHVT and CDR2 as SQSDAQ. Trimming took 7 bases from V and 1 from J, leaving 13 bases between them. CDR3 residues: CASNQYRVNYGYTF. CDR3 nucleotides: TGTGCCAGCAACCAATACAGGGTTAACTATGGCTACACCTTC.

The chain is built from TRBV11-3 and TRBJ2-3, with D perhaps assigned TRBD1 or TRBD2 (7 bases each). V was cut by 5 bases and J by 6 bases, with 18 bases left in between. The CDR3 consists of 15 residues. The germline CDR1 and CDR2 sequences are SGHNT and YENEEA. The CDR3 DNA sequence: TGTGCCAGCAGCGTAGGGGGCGGGAGTTTCGATACGCAGTATTTT. Its translation is CASSVGGGSFDTQYF.

The gene calls are TRBV25-1 and TRBJ2-5; weak D call: TRBD2 (6 bases). This CDR3 comprises 13 residues. The germline CDR1 and CDR2 sequences are MGHDK and SYGVNS. The V gene lost 5 bases and the J gene lost 1 base, with 8 bases spanning the gap. The CDR3 DNA is TGTGCCAGCAGTCCAGCGGGCCAAGAGACCCAGTACTTC. Translating gives CASSPAGQETQYF.

This clone was counted a single time. The chain recombines TRBV11-1 with TRBJ2-1; 9 nucleotides line up with TRBD2. This CDR3 contains 14 residues. After removal of 2 bases from V and 9 bases from J, the junction contained 5 bases not matched to a gene. Germline V gene data show CDR1 as SGHAT and CDR2 as FQDESV (reference sequence). CDR3 sequence reads: CASSLQPSGTEQFF. CDR3 sequence (DNA): TGTGCCAGCAGCTTACAACCTAGCGGGACTGAGCAGTTCTTC.

The rearrangement uses TRBV11-2 and TRBJ2-7; no reliable D call. CDR1 and CDR2 from the germline V gene are SGHAT and FQNNGV. The CDR3 totals 14 residues. V lost 0 bases, J lost 4 bases, and 10 bases lay in between. As DNA, the CDR3 is TGTGCCAGCAGCTTAGATGAGAGGCCGTACGAGCAGTACTTC. Residues: CASSLDERPYEQYF.

The V call is TRBV5-5, the J call TRBJ1-4; 8 bases are shared with TRBD1. Germline values: CDR1 SGHKS, CDR2 YYEKEE (reference sequence). With V trimmed by 0 bases and J by 6 bases, 16 bases remained unmatched. The CDR3 contains 19 residues. The CDR3 coding sequence is TGTGCCAGCAGCTTGGAGTTGCGGAACAGGGGGTTAAGTGATGAAAAACTGTTTTTT. This translates into CASSLELRNRGLSDEKLFF. Combining the CDR3 with reference TRBV5-5 and TRBJ1-4 gives the whole variable domain DAGVTQSPTHLIKTRGQQVTLRCSPISGHKSVSWYQQVLGQGPQFIFQYYEKEERGRGNFPDRFSARQFPNYSSELNVNALLLGDSALYLCASSLELRNRGLSDEKLFFGSGTQLSVL.

This clone was detected once. The chain recombines TRBV28 with TRBJ1-5; 7 nucleotides align to TRBD1. Trimming cost V 10 bases and J 5 bases; bases outside gene matches: 5. The CDR3 has 12 amino acids. Germline V gene sequence: CDR1 MDHEN, CDR2 SYDVKM. CDR3: CATRDSDQPQHF. For the CDR3, the DNA is TGTGCCACCCGGGACAGCGATCAGCCCCAGCATTTT. Combining the CDR3 with reference TRBV28 and TRBJ1-5 gives the whole variable domain DVKVTQSSRYLVKRTGEKVFLECVQDMDHENMFWYRQDPGLGLRLIYFSYDVKMKEKGDIPEGYSVSREKKERFSLILESASTNQTSMYLCATRDSDQPQHFGDGTRLSIL.

The V and J genes are TRBV12-3 or TRBV12-4 and TRBJ1-6; weak D call: TRBD1 (6 bases). There are 13 residues in the CDR3. V was shortened by 3 bases and J by 8 bases, with 8 bases between the two germline ends. CDR3 in DNA: TGTGCCAGCAGTTTTCCAGGGGATTCACCCCTCCACTTT. Translated, it gives CASSFPGDSPLHF.

The chain links TRBV5-1 to TRBJ2-5, with 11 bases aligning to TRBD1. Germline V gives CDR1 SGHRS, CDR2 YFSETQ. V shed 0 bases and J 2 bases; nucleotides not matched to a gene: 6. This CDR3 is built from 17 residues. The chain's CDR3 is CASSLGTGGAGQETQYF. As DNA, the CDR3 is TGCGCCAGCAGCTTGGGGACAGGGGGCGCGGGGCAAGAGACCCAGTACTTC.

The genes are TRBV18 and TRBJ1-1, with D possibly matching TRBD1 (5 bases). The CDR3 consists of 17 residues. Germline loops: CDR1 KGHSH, CDR2 LQKENI. V was shortened by 0 bases and J by 0 bases, with 14 bases between the two germline ends. This CDR3 is CASSPPGGVKVNTEAFF. CDR3 in DNA: TGTGCCAGCTCACCACCGGGAGGGGTTAAGGTGAACACTGAAGCTTTCTTT.

V usage is TRBV12-3 or TRBV12-4 and J usage is TRBJ2-7; D uncertain. The CDR3 length is 13 residues. The V gene lost 4 bases and the J gene lost 0 bases, with 7 bases spanning the gap. Here the CDR3 DNA reads TGTGCCAGCAGTTACACCCCCTCCTACGAGCAGTACTTC. It encodes CASSYTPSYEQYF.

The chain carries TRBV7-9 and TRBJ2-1; TRBD2 matches at 9 bases. J lost 3 bases, V lost 3 bases, and 6 bases had no gene match. The CDR3 extends over 16 amino acids. Per the germline V gene, CDR1 is SEHNR and CDR2 is FQNEAQ (reference sequence). The CDR3 sequence: CASSFNLAGYYNEQFF. The CDR3 DNA sequence: TGTGCCAGCAGCTTTAACCTAGCGGGGTACTACAATGAGCAGTTCTTC.